These T cell receptor beta chains were read from a single sample in a study of blood T cell repertoires in COVID-19. Here immunoSEQ multiplex PCR was the method, and the copy in TCRdb shows in-frame clones only, minus some. Among 100,000 to 150,000 clones, more than 70% were seen once, and the ten largest hold roughly 1.2%. Material for sequencing was peripheral blood. The receptors were sampled from a woman of 80 years or more with acute or convalescent COVID-19. Each CDR3 is given with its conserved first and last residue. Each record gives: J gene, clone size, D gene, V gene, CDR3 DNA, CDR3 protein. The D gene is left open where the match is weak. The listing skips clone size in some rows; elsewhere it reads once, few, many or a size class.

j_gene: TRBJ2-1; abundance: -; d_gene: -; v_gene: TRBV6-2/TRBV6-3; CDR3nt: TGTGCCAGCAGCACCCCGGGCAATGAGCAGTTCTTC; CDR3aa: CASSTPGNEQFF
j_gene: TRBJ2-7; abundance: -; d_gene: -; v_gene: TRBV27; CDR3nt: TGTGCCAGCAGTTTTGGGACGGAAAGCCAGGGGTACTACGAGCAGTACTTC; CDR3aa: CASSFGTESQGYYEQYF
j_gene: TRBJ2-1; abundance: -; d_gene: -; v_gene: TRBV19; CDR3nt: TGTGCCAGTAGTAAACTAGACTACAATGAGCAGTTCTTC; CDR3aa: CASSKLDYNEQFF
j_gene: TRBJ1-4; abundance: -; d_gene: -; v_gene: TRBV18; CDR3nt: TGTGCCACCTCCGCGGGACTAGCTAATGAAAAACTGTTTTTT; CDR3aa: CATSAGLANEKLFF
j_gene: TRBJ1-2; abundance: -; d_gene: -; v_gene: TRBV5-4; CDR3nt: TGTGCCAGCAGCTTGGCGGGGGTCCCCCGTGGCTACACCTTC; CDR3aa: CASSLAGVPRGYTF
j_gene: TRBJ2-1; abundance: -; d_gene: TRBD2; v_gene: TRBV4-1; CDR3nt: TGCGCCAGCAGCGTGACTAGCGGGAGTTACAATGAGCAGTTCTTC; CDR3aa: CASSVTSGSYNEQFF
j_gene: TRBJ1-2; abundance: -; d_gene: TRBD1; v_gene: TRBV5-6; CDR3nt: TGTGCCAGCGCGACGGGACAGGGATATGGCTACACCTTC; CDR3aa: CASATGQGYGYTF
j_gene: TRBJ2-1; abundance: -; d_gene: TRBD2; v_gene: TRBV9; CDR3nt: TGTGCCAGCAGCCCCGAAGCGGGAGTGGGCTACAATGAGCAGTTCTTC; CDR3aa: CASSPEAGVGYNEQFF
j_gene: TRBJ2-3; abundance: -; d_gene: -; v_gene: TRBV5-8; CDR3nt: TGTGCCAGCAGCTTGGGCACAATTAGGGGGATTGGGGATACGCAGTATTTT; CDR3aa: CASSLGTIRGIGDTQYF
j_gene: TRBJ1-5; abundance: -; d_gene: -; v_gene: TRBV2; CDR3nt: TGTGCCAGCACTACGACCGGGGCCCAGCATTTT; CDR3aa: CASTTTGAQHF
j_gene: TRBJ2-3; abundance: once; d_gene: -; v_gene: TRBV10-3; CDR3nt: TGTGCCATCAGTGGTTCAGCAGATACGCAGTATTTT; CDR3aa: CAISGSADTQYF
j_gene: TRBJ2-3; abundance: -; d_gene: -; v_gene: TRBV11-2; CDR3nt: TGTGCCAGCAGCTTAGGGCAGGGTGGGGGCACAGATACGCAGTATTTT; CDR3aa: CASSLGQGGGTDTQYF
j_gene: TRBJ1-6; abundance: -; d_gene: TRBD1; v_gene: TRBV2; CDR3nt: TGTGCCAGCATCCCGGGACAGTATAATTCACCCCTCCACTTT; CDR3aa: CASIPGQYNSPLHF
j_gene: TRBJ1-2; abundance: -; d_gene: TRBD1; v_gene: TRBV15; CDR3nt: TGTGCCACCAGAAGAACAGGGGGCGCGGACTATGGCTACACCTTC; CDR3aa: CATRRTGGADYGYTF
j_gene: TRBJ1-4; abundance: -; d_gene: -; v_gene: TRBV19; CDR3nt: TGTGCCAGTAGTATTTACCGGGAAACTAATGAAAAACTGTTTTTT; CDR3aa: CASSIYRETNEKLFF
j_gene: TRBJ2-7; abundance: -; d_gene: TRBD2; v_gene: TRBV3-1/TRBV3-2; CDR3nt: TGTGCCAGCAGCCAGGCAGCGGGAGGGGTGTCCTACGAGCAGTACTTC; CDR3aa: CASSQAAGGVSYEQYF
j_gene: TRBJ2-5; abundance: -; d_gene: TRBD2; v_gene: TRBV5-1; CDR3nt: TGCGCCAGCAGCATGGGACTAGCGGGAGGGCCGGGAGAGACCCAGTACTTC; CDR3aa: CASSMGLAGGPGETQYF
j_gene: TRBJ2-7; abundance: -; d_gene: -; v_gene: TRBV21-1; CDR3nt: TGTGCCAGCAGCAAAGCGCTCAACAGGATGAGCTCCTACGAGCAGTACTTC; CDR3aa: CASSKALNRMSSYEQYF
j_gene: TRBJ2-7; abundance: -; d_gene: TRBD2; v_gene: TRBV7-9; CDR3nt: TGTGCCAACCCGACTAGCGGGGGGCGAAACCACTCCTACGAGCAGTACTTC; CDR3aa: CANPTSGGRNHSYEQYF
j_gene: TRBJ1-5; abundance: -; d_gene: -; v_gene: TRBV2; CDR3nt: TGTGCCAGCAGTGAGGGGAGGGGGAACCAGCCCCAGCATTTT; CDR3aa: CASSEGRGNQPQHF
j_gene: TRBJ1-1; abundance: -; d_gene: -; v_gene: TRBV12-5; CDR3nt: TGTGCTAGTGGTAGAGGGATGGCTGAAGCTTTCTTT; CDR3aa: CASGRGMAEAFF
j_gene: TRBJ2-7; abundance: -; d_gene: TRBD1; v_gene: TRBV7-2; CDR3nt: TGTGCCAGCAGCTTAGCTGCGGACAGGGGCTCCTACGAGCAGTACTTC; CDR3aa: CASSLAADRGSYEQYF
j_gene: TRBJ1-2; abundance: once; d_gene: -; v_gene: TRBV12-3/TRBV12-4; CDR3nt: TGTGCCAGCAGTTTACTCAGGGTTGGGGGCTACACCTTC; CDR3aa: CASSLLRVGGYTF
j_gene: TRBJ2-1; abundance: -; d_gene: TRBD1; v_gene: TRBV18; CDR3nt: TGTGCCAGCTCACCTAACCCCGGACAGGGGGCGAATGAGCAGTTCTTC; CDR3aa: CASSPNPGQGANEQFF
j_gene: TRBJ2-7; abundance: -; d_gene: -; v_gene: TRBV18; CDR3nt: TGTGCCAGCTCAACCCAACAGGGTTACGAGCAGTACTTC; CDR3aa: CASSTQQGYEQYF
j_gene: TRBJ2-7; abundance: -; d_gene: TRBD1; v_gene: TRBV7-9; CDR3nt: TGTGCCAGCAGCTTGGGACAGGGGGGAATCTCCTACGAGCAGTACTTC; CDR3aa: CASSLGQGGISYEQYF
j_gene: TRBJ2-3; abundance: -; d_gene: TRBD2; v_gene: TRBV4-3; CDR3nt: TGCGCCAGCAGCCAGGAAATAGCGGGGGCCCCCCAAGATACGCAGTATTTT; CDR3aa: CASSQEIAGAPQDTQYF
j_gene: TRBJ2-1; abundance: -; d_gene: TRBD2; v_gene: TRBV24-1; CDR3nt: TGTGCCACCAGTGATCCCCTACTAGCGGGAGGGCCGAATGAGCAGTTCTTC; CDR3aa: CATSDPLLAGGPNEQFF
j_gene: TRBJ1-1; abundance: -; d_gene: -; v_gene: TRBV28; CDR3nt: TGTGCCAGCATCCTCCGGAGGAACACTGAAGCTTTCTTT; CDR3aa: CASILRRNTEAFF
j_gene: TRBJ2-7; abundance: -; d_gene: TRBD2; v_gene: TRBV27; CDR3nt: TGTGCCTGTAAACTAGCGGGAGGGCCCTACGAGCAGTACTTC; CDR3aa: CACKLAGGPYEQYF
j_gene: TRBJ2-3; abundance: once; d_gene: TRBD1; v_gene: TRBV5-4; CDR3nt: TGTGCCAGCAGCTACCCGCCGACCGGGACAGGACACACAGATACGCAGTATTTT; CDR3aa: CASSYPPTGTGHTDTQYF
j_gene: TRBJ2-7; abundance: -; d_gene: TRBD1; v_gene: TRBV28; CDR3nt: TGTGCCAGCTCCAACAGGGGGAAAATCTACGAGCAGTACTTC; CDR3aa: CASSNRGKIYEQYF
j_gene: TRBJ1-2; abundance: -; d_gene: -; v_gene: TRBV27; CDR3nt: TGTGCCAGCAGTTTATCAAGTAGTGGGACTTCGGCTAAAAGGGGCTACACCTTC; CDR3aa: CASSLSSSGTSAKRGYTF
j_gene: TRBJ1-5; abundance: -; d_gene: TRBD1; v_gene: TRBV7-9; CDR3nt: TGTGCCAGCAGTACTTGGGACAGAGGCAATCAGCCCCAGCATTTT; CDR3aa: CASSTWDRGNQPQHF
j_gene: TRBJ1-3; abundance: few; d_gene: -; v_gene: TRBV18; CDR3nt: TGTGCCAGCTCACTTCAACAATCTGGAAACACCATATATTTT; CDR3aa: CASSLQQSGNTIYF
j_gene: TRBJ2-2; abundance: -; d_gene: -; v_gene: TRBV10-1; CDR3nt: TGCGCCAGCAGTGTTTCCAGAATCGCCGGGGAGCTGTTTTTT; CDR3aa: CASSVSRIAGELFF
j_gene: TRBJ1-1; abundance: -; d_gene: TRBD1; v_gene: TRBV11-3; CDR3nt: TGTGCCAGCAGACCCCTAAGGGACAGGGGAAGAATGAACACTGAAGCTTTCTTT; CDR3aa: CASRPLRDRGRMNTEAFF
j_gene: TRBJ2-7; abundance: -; d_gene: -; v_gene: TRBV6-2/TRBV6-3; CDR3nt: TGTGCCAGCAGTGAGAGGGATTCCTACGAGCAGTACTTC; CDR3aa: CASSERDSYEQYF
j_gene: TRBJ1-1; abundance: -; d_gene: -; v_gene: TRBV27; CDR3nt: TGTGCCAGCAGCACGGGGCAGGGGTCTAAAGCTTTCTTT; CDR3aa: CASSTGQGSKAFF
j_gene: TRBJ2-1; abundance: -; d_gene: TRBD2; v_gene: TRBV6-5; CDR3nt: TGTGCCAGCAGACTGAGCGGGGGCCACAATGAGCAGTTCTTC; CDR3aa: CASRLSGGHNEQFF
j_gene: TRBJ1-4; abundance: -; d_gene: TRBD1; v_gene: TRBV18; CDR3nt: TGTGCCAGCTCACCGACAGGGTTTGCCGCAACTAATGAAAAACTGTTTTTT; CDR3aa: CASSPTGFAATNEKLFF
j_gene: TRBJ1-5; abundance: -; d_gene: -; v_gene: TRBV7-9; CDR3nt: TGTGCCAGCAGCCTCACAGGGATGGGTCAGCCCCAGCATTTT; CDR3aa: CASSLTGMGQPQHF